These 19 T cell receptor beta chains were all obtained from the same sample, sequenced in a study of T-cell memory formation after mild COVID-19. TCRdb fed the 5' RACE reads into MiXCR, producing one record per CDR3 protein. The sample has roughly 110,000 distinct CDR3 sequences, over 15% seen once. Sample: PBMCs or a T cell subset sorted from them (not recorded which). These receptors were taken from an adult woman who had mild COVID-19 (a few samples of this study predate the infection). Cell type and time point are not known.

This clonotype was picked up a small number of times. V and J are TRBV6-5 and TRBJ1-1; the D is unclear. This CDR3 has 13 amino acids. V lost 5 bases and J lost 7, with 14 bases in between. CDR1 and CDR2 from the germline V gene are MNHEY and SVGAGI. Written as DNA, the CDR3 is TGTGCCAGCAGTCCAGGCTACTGGGATGAAGCTTTCTTT. This encodes CASSPGYWDEAFF.

The chain joins TRBV24-1 to TRBJ2-2; TRBD1 aligns across 8 bases. The trim removed 7 bases at V and 3 bases at J, leaving 6 bases unmatched. Germline CDR1 reads KGHDR; CDR2 reads SFDVKD. The CDR3 is made up of 15 amino acids. The CDR3 DNA sequence: TGTGCCACCAGCTGGACAGGGCTTGACACCGGGGAGCTGTTTTTT. It codes for CATSWTGLDTGELFF.

A few counts support this clonotype. The chain has TRBV29-1 and TRBJ2-2; D gene ambiguous. V lost 0 bases and J lost 8, with 16 bases in between. This CDR3 has 15 amino acids. CDR1 and CDR2 (germline): SQVTM, ANQGSEA. The chain's CDR3 is CSVEDHGSIGGELFF. The CDR3 coding sequence is TGCAGCGTTGAAGATCATGGCAGCATAGGGGGGGAGCTGTTTTTT.

In its sample, this clonotype was seen a few times. The chain couples TRBV12-3 or TRBV12-4 to TRBJ2-7, with D possibly TRBD2 on 5 matching bases. V was trimmed by 5 bases and J by 1 base, leaving 15 bases between them. The CDR3 spans 15 residues. The CDR3 sequence is CASSPLVGESYEQYF. The CDR3 DNA follows: TGTGCCAGCAGTCCCCTGGTTGGGGAGTCCTACGAGCAGTACTTC.

V is TRBV12-3 or TRBV12-4 and J is TRBJ1-2, with D uncertain. Between the trimmed V and J ends, which lost 6 bases and 5 bases, there was a span of 13 bases. The CDR3 consists of 13 residues. The CDR3 loop reads CASRDLDGYGYTF. The CDR3 DNA follows: TGTGCCAGCAGGGACCTAGACGGGTATGGCTACACCTTC.

The rearrangement uses TRBV21-1 and TRBJ2-5; the table's D call of TRBD2 was not tested on the DNA. TRBV21-1 is termed a pseudogene. CDR3 length: 18 amino acids. The chain's CDR3 is CASSKVGVGGPQPETQYF. The CDR3 DNA follows: TGTGCCAGCAGCAAAGTCGGAGTGGGCGGGCCTCAGCCAGAGACCCAGTACTTC.

Only a few counts were recorded for this clonotype. The chain uses TRBV10-3 and TRBJ2-5; 12 nucleotides align to TRBD2. Germline V gene sequence: CDR1 ENHRY, CDR2 SYGVKD. This CDR3 is built from 15 residues. V lost 3 bases, J lost 5 bases, and 4 bases stayed unmatched. The CDR3: CAISDSTSGGETQYF. DNA for the CDR3: TGTGCCATCAGTGACTCGACTAGCGGGGGTGAGACCCAGTACTTC.

This chain links TRBV10-1 with TRBJ2-7; 9 nucleotides match TRBD1. V trimming: 4 bases; J trimming: 5 bases; junction bases outside the gene matches: 6. There are 14 residues in the CDR3. Germline-derived CDR1 and CDR2 are WNHNN and SYGVQD (reference sequence). CDR3 in amino acids: CASSGEGQGDEQYF. In DNA form, the CDR3 reads TGCGCCAGCAGTGGAGAGGGACAGGGTGACGAGCAGTACTTC.

The chain joins TRBV6-5 to TRBJ2-3, with 12 nucleotides matching TRBD2. The CDR3 sequence is 15 residues long. The trim removed 4 bases at V and 4 bases at J, leaving 3 bases unmatched. The V gene's germline CDR1 is MNHEY and CDR2 SVGAGI. CDR3 loop: CASSSLAGGPDTQYF. Here the CDR3 DNA reads TGTGCCAGCAGTTCTCTAGCGGGAGGGCCAGATACGCAGTATTTT.

There are a few counts of this clonotype. The V gene is TRBV25-1, the J gene TRBJ1-2; perhaps TRBD1 as D (5 bases). With 2 bases removed from V and 4 bases from J, the gap between germline ends came to 17 bases. Germline V lookup: CDR1 MGHDK, CDR2 SYGVNS. The CDR3 consists of 16 residues. The CDR3 is CASSERGVLSRYGYTF. Here the CDR3 DNA reads TGTGCCAGCAGTGAACGGGGGGTGTTATCTCGCTATGGCTACACCTTC.

The chain joins TRBV7-9 to TRBJ2-1, with TRBD1 matching 11 bases. CDR1 is SEHNR, CDR2 FQNEAQ, per germline (reference sequence). The CDR3 spans 16 residues. Trimming removed 4 bases from V and 8 bases from J; junction bases left unmatched: 10. CDR3 nucleotide sequence: TGTGCCAGCAGCTCGCCTTTTGGACAGGGGGCCCATGAGCAGTTCTTC. Translation: CASSSPFGQGAHEQFF.

In nucleotides, the CDR3 is TGTGCCAGCAGCTTACCGCTAGATAGCGGTGAGCAGTTCTTC. As protein: CASSLPLDSGEQFF. The chain links TRBV7-8 to TRBJ2-1, with D perhaps TRBD2 (6 bases). Germline CDR1 SGHVS, CDR2 FQNEAQ. This CDR3 has 14 residues. The germline V and J ends were trimmed by 2 bases and 9 bases, with 14 bases remaining between them.

For the CDR3, the DNA is TGTGCCTGGGAGGCTGGTGGGCCTATGAACACTGAAGCTTTCTTT. This encodes CAWEAGGPMNTEAFF. The chain combines TRBV30 with TRBJ1-1; D gene unclear. Trimming took off 5 bases at V and 0 bases at J, with 16 bases between the two ends. Germline V CDR1 and CDR2: GTSNPN, SVGIG (reference sequence). The CDR3 runs 15 residues.

The chain uses TRBV7-9 and TRBJ2-1; a weak D match, TRBD2 (5 bases). The ends were cut back, 0 bases at V and 5 bases at J, with 20 bases in the middle. Germline V CDR1 and CDR2: SEHNR, FQNEAQ (reference sequence). The CDR3 consists of 18 residues. Here the CDR3 reads CASSLARRTAGVDNEQFF. The CDR3 DNA reads as TGTGCCAGCAGCTTAGCGAGGAGGACCGCCGGGGTTGACAATGAGCAGTTCTTC. Based on the CDR3 plus reference TRBV7-9 and TRBJ2-1, the full variable domain is DTGVSQNPRHKITKRGQNVTFRCDPISEHNRLYWYRQTLGQGPEFLTYFQNEAQLEKSRLLSDRFSAERPKGSFSTLEIQRTEQGDSAMYLCASSLARRTAGVDNEQFFGPGTRLTVL.

J is TRBJ2-7 and V is TRBV11-2; no reliable D call. This CDR3 is 13 amino acids long. Germline V gene lookup returns CDR1 SGHAT and CDR2 FQNNGV. V was pared by 7 bases and J by 0 bases, with 10 bases between. In DNA, the CDR3 is TGTGCCAGCACCTTTCCCGGCTCCTACGAGCAGTACTTC. Translated, it gives CASTFPGSYEQYF. Drawing the rest from reference TRBV11-2 and TRBJ2-7, the complete variable domain is EAGVAQSPRYKIIEKRQSVAFWCNPISGHATLYWYQQILGQGPKLLIQFQNNGVVDDSQLPKDRFSAERLKGVDSTLKIQPAKLEDSAVYLCASTFPGSYEQYFGPGTRLTVT.

This clonotype showed up just a few times. The chain joins TRBV10-3 to TRBJ2-1; 7 bases are a match to TRBD2. V lost 1 base and J lost 4; bases outside the gene matches: 4. The germline V gene encodes CDR1 ENHRY and CDR2 SYGVKD. The length of the CDR3 is 15 residues. The CDR3 is CAISEWLAGYNEQFF. The CDR3 DNA reads TGTGCCATCAGTGAGTGGTTAGCGGGTTACAATGAGCAGTTCTTC.

This clonotype showed up just a few times. The gene calls are TRBV5-1 and TRBJ1-2; D is undetermined. The germline V gene has CDR1 SGHRS and CDR2 YFSETQ. The CDR3 runs to 13 residues. V was pared by 0 bases and J by 0 bases, with 3 bases between. The CDR3, as DNA: TGCGCCAGCAGCTTGGACACTAACTATGGCTACACCTTC. It yields the protein CASSLDTNYGYTF.

This sequence joins TRBV5-4 and TRBJ2-7, with 8 nucleotides matching TRBD2. CDR1 SGHNT and CDR2 YYREEE come from the germline V gene (reference sequence). The V gene end was trimmed by 1 base and the J gene end by 6 bases; junction bases not matched to a gene: 3. This CDR3 comprises 13 residues. The CDR3 loop reads CASSLQAGGEQYF. The DNA of the CDR3 is TGTGCCAGCAGCTTGCAGGCGGGGGGCGAGCAGTACTTC.

This chain connects TRBV24-1 to TRBJ2-3; TRBD1 aligns across 8 bases. The length of the CDR3 is 15 residues. Unmatched junction bases numbered 4, after V lost 5 bases and J lost 1 base. CDR1 is KGHDR and CDR2 is SFDVKD in the germline V gene. CDR3 in amino acids: CATSGPGQGTDTQYF. CDR3 DNA: TGTGCCACCAGTGGACCGGGACAGGGCACAGATACGCAGTATTTT.